The entry that follows covers one T cell receptor (beta chain) sequence. Antigen unknown. A far larger clone lies a single base away; this is likely a read error. Trimming took 9 bases from V and 1 from J; bases not matched to a gene: 8. This CDR3 has 14 residues. Germline CDR1 MRHNA, CDR2 SNTAGT. The record originates from a study of prognosis after radiotherapy for stage I lung cancer. Study summary: Fourteen of the patients were found to have newly diagnosed primary stage I lung tumors, and five were living with oligometastatic NSCLC after surgical resection of the primary tumor.

Whole-study findings and limits: Reportedly, TRBV and TRBJ gene usage differed by presence of metastases in patients. Unique TCR clone counts went down once patients had stereotactic body radiation therapy, median about 9,200 versus 6,500. After stereotactic body radiation therapy, patients with later distant metastases showed lower Shannon entropy.

With two-round multiplex PCR, TCR beta CDR3 sequences were amplified from genomic DNA. The authors ran first-round PCR with primers specific to each TRBV and TRBJ gene. TCRdb redid the calling of the multiplex PCR reads with MiXCR, one entry per CDR3 protein. This sample yields about 25,000 distinct CDR3 sequences, of which around 36% are seen a single time; 60% to 80% belongs to the top ten. The chain recombines TRBV6-4 with TRBJ1-1; 7 positions agree with TRBD1. The sequences come from PBMCs, collected before or after stereotactic body radiation therapy (not recorded which). This clonotype was sampled from a donor over 45 with non-small cell lung cancer. CDR3: CARRRDSENTEAFF. The CDR3 DNA reads as TGTGCCAGACGGAGGGACAGCGAGAACACTGAAGCTTTCTTT.